This T cell receptor (beta chain) was obtained from a study of blood T cell repertoires in COVID-19. Study context: Sites in the United States, Italy and Spain provided acute and convalescent COVID-19 samples.

Original data processing: Using reference gene primer amplification, nucleated cell counts were estimated. TCRdb keeps only in-frame clones here, not all; method: immunoSEQ multiplex PCR. D and trimming were read from the DNA, whereas the V and J calls and clone size are those reported in that table. This table holds approximately 260,000 clones, about nine tenths found once. CDR1 is KGHSH and CDR2 is LQKENI in the germline V gene. Trimming removed 3 bases from V and 6 bases from J; junction bases left unmatched: 7. CDR3 length: 16 residues. The sequencing sample was made of peripheral blood. The chain uses TRBV18 and TRBJ1-5; TRBD1 agrees at 11 bases. The origin of this receptor is a man aged 45-65 years with acute or convalescent COVID-19. The CDR3 is CASSPDRGRGIQPQHF. As DNA, the CDR3 is TGTGCCAGCTCACCGGACAGGGGGCGAGGGATTCAGCCCCAGCATTTT.